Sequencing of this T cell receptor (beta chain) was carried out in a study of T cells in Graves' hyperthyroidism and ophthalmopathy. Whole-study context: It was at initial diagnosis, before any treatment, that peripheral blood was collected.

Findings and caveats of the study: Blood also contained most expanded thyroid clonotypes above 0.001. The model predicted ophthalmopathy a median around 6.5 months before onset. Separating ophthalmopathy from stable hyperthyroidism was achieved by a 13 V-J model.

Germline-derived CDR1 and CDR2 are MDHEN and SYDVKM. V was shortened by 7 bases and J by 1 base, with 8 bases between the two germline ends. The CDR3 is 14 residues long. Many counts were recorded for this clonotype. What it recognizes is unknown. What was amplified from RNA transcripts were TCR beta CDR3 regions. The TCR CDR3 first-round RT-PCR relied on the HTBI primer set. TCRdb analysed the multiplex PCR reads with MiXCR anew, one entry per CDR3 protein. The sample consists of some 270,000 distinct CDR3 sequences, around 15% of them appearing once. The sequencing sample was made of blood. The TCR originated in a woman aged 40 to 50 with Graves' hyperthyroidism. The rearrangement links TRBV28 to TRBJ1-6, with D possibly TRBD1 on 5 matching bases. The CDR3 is CASIRGSYNSPLHF. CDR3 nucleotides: TGTGCCAGCATAAGGGGTTCCTATAATTCACCCCTCCACTTT.